One and the same sample provided the 15 T cell receptor beta chains below, sequenced in a study of Ad26.COV2.S vaccination and SARS-CoV-2 variants. Some clones are missing from TCRdb's copy, which holds only in-frame ones; the method was immunoSEQ multiplex PCR. Of approximately 300,000 clones listed, around 84% were seen once; the top ten hold approximately 1.9%. Treatment in this sample: 19 received Ad26.COV2.S at low or high dose, single or two shots; 5 received placebo; per-sample allocation not given. Samples came from day 63 after the first vaccine or placebo injection. Here the sequenced sample was peripheral blood, taken in a trial of Ad26.COV2.S vaccine versus placebo. These receptors all come from a person aged 18-60 years who received the Ad26.COV2.S COVID-19 vaccine or a placebo.

The chain has TRBV3-1 (or the pseudogene TRBV3-2) and TRBJ1-6, with TRBD1 matching 9 bases. Looked up from germline, CDR1 is LGHDT and CDR2 is YNNKEL (reference sequence). The V segment lost 5 bases and the J segment 7 bases; nucleotides outside the gene matches: 3. CDR3 size: 14 residues. Written as DNA, the CDR3 is TGTGCCAGCAGCTATGGACAGGGGAATTCACCCCTCCACTTT. Translation: CASSYGQGNSPLHF.

This clone occurred a few times. The chain combines TRBV6-5 with TRBJ1-6; 9 bases fit TRBD1. This CDR3 has 13 residues. Per germline, CDR1 MNHEY and CDR2 SVGAGI. V lost 7 bases and J lost 11; bases outside the gene matches: 6. This chain's CDR3 is CASNLDRGTPLHF. The CDR3 DNA follows: TGTGCCAGCAATTTGGACAGGGGCACACCCCTCCACTTT.

J is TRBJ1-2 and V is TRBV27; a weak D match, TRBD1 (6 bases). The CDR3 covers 14 residues. Germline assignment: CDR1 MNHEY and CDR2 SMNVEV (reference sequence). Trimming removed 6 bases from V and 1 base from J, with 12 bases in between. The CDR3 coding sequence is TGTGCCAGCAGGAGGGACACTGGTAACTATGGCTACACCTTC. It yields the protein CASRRDTGNYGYTF.

The chain employs TRBV5-4 and TRBJ2-1; unclear D gene. The CDR3 spans 15 residues. Trimming stripped 4 bases from V and 2 bases from J, with 13 bases between. Germline assignment: CDR1 SGHNT and CDR2 YYREEE (reference sequence). The DNA for the CDR3 is TGTGCCAGCAGCCCGGACGGCTCAACCTACAATGAGCAGTTCTTC. This codes for CASSPDGSTYNEQFF.

The chain employs TRBV10-3 and TRBJ1-4; 12 bases are a match to TRBD1. Germline V lookup: CDR1 ENHRY, CDR2 SYGVKD. CDR3 size: 16 residues. V was pared by 5 bases and J by 7 bases, with 8 bases of the junction left unmatched. This chain's CDR3 is CAISKHRDRGPEKLFF. DNA of the CDR3: TGTGCCATCAGTAAACATCGGGACAGGGGGCCTGAAAAACTGTTTTTT.

The chain couples TRBV2 to TRBJ2-3, with D unclear. CDR1 SNHLY and CDR2 FYNNEI come from the germline V gene. This CDR3 comprises 14 residues. V was cut by 7 bases and J by 0 bases, with 11 bases left in between. The CDR3 spells CASTPVGSTDTQYF. The CDR3 DNA sequence: TGTGCCAGCACCCCCGTGGGGAGCACAGATACGCAGTATTTT.

The CDR3 DNA reads as TGCGCCAGCAGCTTGGGGGTTACAGGTTCCGGGGAGCTGTTTTTT. Its protein is CASSLGVTGSGELFF. This chain connects TRBV5-1 to TRBJ2-2; TRBD1 is a possible D gene (5 bases). V shed 0 bases and J shed 6 bases, with 12 bases lying between them. This CDR3 spans 15 amino acids. Germline lookup yields CDR1 SGHRS and CDR2 YFSETQ.

The chain links TRBV19 to TRBJ2-5; D is undetermined. The ends were cut back, 4 bases at V and 7 bases at J, with 13 bases in the middle. The CDR3 is 13 amino acids. CDR1 and CDR2 (germline): LNHDA, SQIVND (reference sequence). The CDR3 spells CASSRPPSSTQYF. CDR3 in DNA: TGTGCCAGTAGTAGACCACCGTCGTCGACCCAGTACTTC.

Details on this clone: Other DNA sequences of this sample code for an identical CDR3. The rearrangement joins TRBV4-3 to TRBJ1-2; D perhaps matches TRBD1 (5 bases). The germline gives CDR1 LGHNA, CDR2 YSLEER. V was clipped by 0 bases and J by 4 bases, with 6 bases between them. The CDR3 contains 13 residues. DNA for the CDR3: TGCGCCAGCAGCCAAGATGGGGGCTATGGCTACACCTTC. Translating it yields CASSQDGGYGYTF.

The chain employs TRBV7-8 and TRBJ2-2, with 11 bases fitting TRBD2. This CDR3 is 17 amino acids long. Germline V gene lookup returns CDR1 SGHVS and CDR2 FQNEAQ. Germline trimming cut 0 bases from V and 1 base from J; bases unmatched to any gene: 1. The CDR3 loop reads CASSLAGLAVNTGELFF. CDR3 in DNA: TGTGCCAGCAGCTTAGCGGGACTAGCGGTGAACACCGGGGAGCTGTTTTTT.

The J gene is TRBJ1-3, the V gene TRBV18; D not certain. This CDR3 comprises 17 residues. Trimming left V 4 bases short and J 0 bases short, with 16 bases between. The germline CDR1 and CDR2 sequences are KGHSH and LQKENI. Written as DNA, the CDR3 is TGTGCCAGCTCACAACTTATTCGGGCTTCCTCTGGAAACACCATATATTTT. Amino acids: CASSQLIRASSGNTIYF.

This chain uses TRBV11-2 with TRBJ2-7; D unresolved. Germline V gene sequence: CDR1 SGHAT, CDR2 FQNNGV. The CDR3 contains 15 residues. V was pared by 1 base and J by 0 bases, with 10 bases between. The CDR3 sequence is CASSLAFGSSYEQYF. CDR3 bases: TGTGCCAGCAGCTTAGCTTTCGGCAGCTCCTACGAGCAGTACTTC.

The rearrangement links TRBV4-2 to TRBJ2-7, with unresolved D. This CDR3 spans 15 amino acids. From germline, CDR1 is LGHNA and CDR2 YNFKEQ. V lost 2 bases and J 2 bases, leaving 13 bases between the germline ends. This chain's CDR3 is CASSQRNSLAYEQYF. The CDR3 DNA reads as TGTGCCAGCAGCCAACGTAACAGCCTAGCCTACGAGCAGTACTTC.

The V gene is TRBV30, the J gene TRBJ2-7; TRBD2 is a possible D gene (5 bases). Germline values: CDR1 GTSNPN, CDR2 SVGIG (reference sequence). This CDR3 has 13 residues. Trimming cost V 3 bases and J 3 bases, with 12 bases left between them. This chain's CDR3 is CAWRAPGVYEQYF. Here the CDR3 DNA reads TGTGCCTGGAGGGCTCCCGGGGTCTACGAGCAGTACTTC.

V and J are TRBV2 and TRBJ2-1, with TRBD2 matching over 8 bases. CDR1 and CDR2 (germline): SNHLY, FYNNEI. V lost 4 bases and J lost 7; bases outside the gene matches: 9. The CDR3 has 15 amino acids. CDR3 region: CASSAPGGGLNEQFF. For the CDR3, the DNA is TGTGCCAGCAGTGCTCCGGGGGGGGGCCTGAATGAGCAGTTCTTC.